This TCR beta chain comes out of a study of radiotherapy plus CTLA-4 blockade in lung cancer (dated by TCRdb to about 2018). In terms of the full investigation: Objective responses occurred in about 19% of enrolled patients, and around 29% achieved disease control. Points the paper makes about the study in general: The strongest predictors of response were reported to be early dynamic shifts in blood T cell clones along with a rise in serum interferon-beta following radiation. After treatment with radiotherapy and ipilimumab, TCR clones that originated in tumors expanded in peripheral blood.

Libraries were constructed by the immunoSEQ multiplex PCR assay. The table was pulled from immuneACCESS by TCRdb, which kept in-frame rearrangements only. Such tables lose some clones; where checked, under half of the loss comes from unresolved V genes, and the rest has no known cause. The sample data list around 80,000 clones, and around 81% of these were observed just once. The ten largest clones add up to over 20% of the sample. Taken from cysteine to phenylalanine, the CDR3 has 16 residues. Only the CDR3 DNA stays, 48 bases, in frame from base 1. Here V drops 5 bases and J drops 9 bases, and the junction holds 16 bases not matched to any gene. CDR1 is given as SGHVS and CDR2 as FQNEAQ, both from the germline V gene. On this clone: The target of this receptor is not known. Within one base of it there is no much larger clone, and no base qualities were kept.

In this study, focal radiation therapy paired with CTLA-4 blockade (ipilimumab) was tested in patients who had chemo-refractory metastatic non-small-cell lung cancer. The sample was peripheral blood, taken from a patient treated with radiotherapy plus ipilimumab. This TCR was sampled from a human donor with non-small cell lung cancer whose response to radiotherapy plus ipilimumab could not be evaluated. Some clones in this sample may be carry-over from other donors' samples. In this chain, TRBV7-8 is recombined with TRBJ1-5, and TRBD1 aligns with 7 junction nucleotides. Here the CDR3 is given as CASSPSGDRETWPQHF. The nucleotides read TGTGCCAGCAGCCCAAGCGGTGACAGGGAGACCTGGCCCCAGCATTTT.